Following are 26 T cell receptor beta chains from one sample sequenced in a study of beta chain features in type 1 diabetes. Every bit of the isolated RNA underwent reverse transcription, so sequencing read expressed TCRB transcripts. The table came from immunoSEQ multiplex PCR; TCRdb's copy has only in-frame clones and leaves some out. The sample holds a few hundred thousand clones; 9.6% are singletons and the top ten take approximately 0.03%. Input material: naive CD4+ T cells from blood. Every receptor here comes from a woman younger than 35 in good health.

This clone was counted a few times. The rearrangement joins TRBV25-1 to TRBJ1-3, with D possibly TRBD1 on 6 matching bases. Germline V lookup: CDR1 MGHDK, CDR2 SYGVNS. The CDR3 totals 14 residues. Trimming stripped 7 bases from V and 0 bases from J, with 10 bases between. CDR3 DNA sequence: TGTGCCAGCAAGGACAGCTTCTCTGGAAACACCATATATTTT. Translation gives CASKDSFSGNTIYF.

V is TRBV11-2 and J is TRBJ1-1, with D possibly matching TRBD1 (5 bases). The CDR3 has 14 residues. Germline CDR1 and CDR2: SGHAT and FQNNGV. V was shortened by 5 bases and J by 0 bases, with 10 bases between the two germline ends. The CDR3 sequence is CASSVGGMNTEAFF. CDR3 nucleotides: TGTGCCAGCAGCGTGGGGGGAATGAACACTGAAGCTTTCTTT.

CDR3 bases: TGTGCCAGCGCCCTAGCGGGGAAGAATGAGCAGTTCTTC. Its protein is CASALAGKNEQFF. The J gene is TRBJ2-1, the V gene TRBV11-3; 9 bases align to TRBD2. The V gene's germline CDR1 is SGHNT and CDR2 YENEEA. V lost 8 bases, J lost 7 bases, and 6 bases stayed unmatched. CDR3 length: 13 amino acids. The entire variable domain, with the rest obtained from reference TRBV11-3 and TRBJ2-1, is as follows: EAGVVQSPRYKIIEKKQPVAFWCNPISGHNTLYWYLQNLGQGPELLIRYENEEAVDDSQLPKDRFSAERLKGVDSTLKIQPAELGDSAVYLCASALAGKNEQFFGPGTRLTVL.

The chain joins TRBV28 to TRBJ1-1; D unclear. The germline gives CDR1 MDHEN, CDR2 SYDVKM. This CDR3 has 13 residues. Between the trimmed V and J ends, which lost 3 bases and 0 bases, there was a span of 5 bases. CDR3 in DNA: TGTGCCAGCAGTTTCTTTATGAACACTGAAGCTTTCTTT. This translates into CASSFFMNTEAFF.

This CDR3 reads CASSQVGQATNYGYTF. The CDR3 bases are TGTGCCAGCAGCCAAGTCGGACAGGCTACGAACTATGGCTACACCTTC. V and J are TRBV4-2 and TRBJ1-2; 7 nucleotides align to TRBD1. The CDR3 loop spans 16 amino acids. Unmatched junction bases numbered 7, after V lost 1 base and J lost 2 bases. CDR1 and CDR2 from the germline V gene are LGHNA and YNFKEQ.

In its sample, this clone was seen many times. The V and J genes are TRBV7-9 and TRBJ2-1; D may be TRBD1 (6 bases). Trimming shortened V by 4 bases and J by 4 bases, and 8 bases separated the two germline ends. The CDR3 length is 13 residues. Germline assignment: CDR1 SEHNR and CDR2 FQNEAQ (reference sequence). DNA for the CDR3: TGTGCCAGCAGCTCCGGACAGTACAATGAGCAGTTCTTC. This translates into CASSSGQYNEQFF.

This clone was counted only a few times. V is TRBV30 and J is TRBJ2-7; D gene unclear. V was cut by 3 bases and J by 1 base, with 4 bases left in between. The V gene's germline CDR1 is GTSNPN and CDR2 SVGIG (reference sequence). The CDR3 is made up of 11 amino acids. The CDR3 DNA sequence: TGTGCCTGGAGCCAATCCTACGAGCAGTACTTC. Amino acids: CAWSQSYEQYF.

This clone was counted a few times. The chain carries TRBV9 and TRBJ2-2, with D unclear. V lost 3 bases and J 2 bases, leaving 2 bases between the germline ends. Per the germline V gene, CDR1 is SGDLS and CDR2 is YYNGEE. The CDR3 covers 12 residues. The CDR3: CASSANTGELFF. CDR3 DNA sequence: TGTGCCAGCAGCGCAAACACCGGGGAGCTGTTTTTT.

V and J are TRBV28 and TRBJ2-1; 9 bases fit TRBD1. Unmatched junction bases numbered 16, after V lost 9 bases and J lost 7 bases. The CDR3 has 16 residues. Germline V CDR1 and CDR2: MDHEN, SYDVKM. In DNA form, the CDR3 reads TGTGCCAGTAGACTAACACCGGGACAGGGCTCAAATGAGCAGTTCTTC. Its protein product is CASRLTPGQGSNEQFF.

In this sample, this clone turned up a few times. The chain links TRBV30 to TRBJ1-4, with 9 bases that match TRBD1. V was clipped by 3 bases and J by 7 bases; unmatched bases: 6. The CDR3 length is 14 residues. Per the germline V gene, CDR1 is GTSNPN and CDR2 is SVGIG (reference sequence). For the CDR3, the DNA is TGTGCCTGGAGCTACAGGGGGCTGGGTGAAAAACTGTTTTTT. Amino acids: CAWSYRGLGEKLFF.

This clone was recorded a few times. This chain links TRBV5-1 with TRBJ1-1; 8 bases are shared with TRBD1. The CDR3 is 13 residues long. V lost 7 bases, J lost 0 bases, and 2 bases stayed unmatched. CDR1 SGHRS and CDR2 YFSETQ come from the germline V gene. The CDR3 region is CASQGQVNTEAFF. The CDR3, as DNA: TGCGCCAGCCAGGGACAGGTGAACACTGAAGCTTTCTTT.

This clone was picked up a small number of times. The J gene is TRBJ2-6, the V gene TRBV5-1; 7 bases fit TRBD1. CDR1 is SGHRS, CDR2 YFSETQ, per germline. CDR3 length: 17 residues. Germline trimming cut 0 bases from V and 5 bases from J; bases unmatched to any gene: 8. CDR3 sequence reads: CASSLGQGNPRANVLTF. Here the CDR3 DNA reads TGCGCCAGCAGCTTGGGACAGGGCAACCCCCGGGCCAACGTCCTGACTTTC.

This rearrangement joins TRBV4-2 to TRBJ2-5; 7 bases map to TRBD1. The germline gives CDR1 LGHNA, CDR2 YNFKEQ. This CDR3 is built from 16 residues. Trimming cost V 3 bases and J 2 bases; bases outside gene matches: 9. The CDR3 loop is CASSQGEGQVQETQYF. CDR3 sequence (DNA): TGTGCCAGCAGCCAGGGCGAAGGACAGGTACAAGAGACCCAGTACTTC.

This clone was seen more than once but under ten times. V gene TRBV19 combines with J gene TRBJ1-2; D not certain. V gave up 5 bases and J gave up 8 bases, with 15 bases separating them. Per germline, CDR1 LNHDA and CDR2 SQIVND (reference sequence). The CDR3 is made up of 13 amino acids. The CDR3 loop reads CASSRQATGGYTF. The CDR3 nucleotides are TGTGCCAGTAGTCGGCAGGCTACGGGGGGCTACACCTTC.

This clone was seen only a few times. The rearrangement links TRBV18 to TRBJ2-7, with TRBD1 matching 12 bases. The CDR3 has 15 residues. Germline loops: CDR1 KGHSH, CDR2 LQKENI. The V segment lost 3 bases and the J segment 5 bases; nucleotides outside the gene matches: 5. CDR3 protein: CASSPLGQGADEQYF. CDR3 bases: TGTGCCAGCTCACCCTTGGGACAGGGGGCGGACGAGCAGTACTTC.

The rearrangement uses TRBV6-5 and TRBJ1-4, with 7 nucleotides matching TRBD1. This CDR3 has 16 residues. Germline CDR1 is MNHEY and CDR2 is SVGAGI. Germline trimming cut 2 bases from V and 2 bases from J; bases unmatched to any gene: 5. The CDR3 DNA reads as TGTGCCAGCAGTTACCGAACAGGGGCGACTAATGAAAAACTGTTTTTT. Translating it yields CASSYRTGATNEKLFF.

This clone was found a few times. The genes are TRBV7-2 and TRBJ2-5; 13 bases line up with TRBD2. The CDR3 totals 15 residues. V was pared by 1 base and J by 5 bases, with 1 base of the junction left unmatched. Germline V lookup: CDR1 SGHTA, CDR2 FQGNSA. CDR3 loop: CASSLGGLAGETQYF. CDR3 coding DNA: TGTGCCAGCAGCTTAGGGGGACTAGCGGGGGAGACCCAGTACTTC.

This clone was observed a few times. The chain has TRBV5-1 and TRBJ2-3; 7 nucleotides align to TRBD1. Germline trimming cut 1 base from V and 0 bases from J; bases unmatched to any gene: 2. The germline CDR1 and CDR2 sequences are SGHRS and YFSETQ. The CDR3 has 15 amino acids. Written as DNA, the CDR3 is TGCGCCAGCAGCTTGTTACAGGGGAGCACAGATACGCAGTATTTT. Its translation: CASSLLQGSTDTQYF.

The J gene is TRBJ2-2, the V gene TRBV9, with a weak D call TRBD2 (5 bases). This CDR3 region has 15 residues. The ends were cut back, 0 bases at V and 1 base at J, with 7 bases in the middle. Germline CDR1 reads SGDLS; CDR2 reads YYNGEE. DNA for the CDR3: TGTGCCAGCAGCGTAGCTAGCCAGAACACCGGGGAGCTGTTTTTT. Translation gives CASSVASQNTGELFF.

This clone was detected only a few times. The CDR3 spells CASSEGEGRWAEAFF. The DNA for the CDR3 is TGTGCCAGCAGTGAGGGGGAGGGAAGATGGGCTGAAGCTTTCTTT. The chain joins TRBV25-1 to TRBJ1-1; TRBD1 is a possible D gene (5 bases). This CDR3 region has 15 residues. Trimming stripped 3 bases from V and 6 bases from J, with 17 bases between. CDR1 MGHDK and CDR2 SYGVNS come from the germline V gene. Using reference TRBV25-1 and TRBJ1-1 for the parts outside the CDR3, the full variable domain is EADIYQTPRYLVIGTGKKITLECSQTMGHDKMYWYQQDPGMELHLIHYSYGVNSTEKGDLSSESTVSRIRTEHFPLTLESARPSHTSQYLCASSEGEGRWAEAFFGQGTRLTVV.

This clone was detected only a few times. CDR3 loop: CASGRAGNTGELFF. The CDR3 DNA reads TGTGCCAGCGGGAGGGCAGGGAACACCGGGGAGCTGTTTTTT. J is TRBJ2-2 and V is TRBV2; the match to TRBD2 covers 7 bases. V lost 8 bases and J lost 1; bases outside the gene matches: 4. This CDR3 has 14 residues. Per germline, CDR1 SNHLY and CDR2 FYNNEI.

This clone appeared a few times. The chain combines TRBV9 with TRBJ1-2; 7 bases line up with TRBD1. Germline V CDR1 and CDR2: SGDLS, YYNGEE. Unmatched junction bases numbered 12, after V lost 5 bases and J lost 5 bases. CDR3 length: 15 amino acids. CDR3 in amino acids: CASRPGGGFVYGYTF. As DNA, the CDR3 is TGTGCCAGCAGACCCGGAGGGGGCTTCGTATATGGCTACACCTTC.

This CDR3 reads CASSRRGTGTEAFF. The CDR3 DNA follows: TGTGCCAGCAGCCGCAGGGGTACAGGCACTGAAGCTTTCTTT. The V gene is TRBV9, the J gene TRBJ1-1, with D possibly TRBD1 on 6 matching bases. The CDR3 runs 14 residues. Deletions cut 4 bases from V and 4 bases from J, with 14 bases between. Per the germline V gene, CDR1 is SGDLS and CDR2 is YYNGEE.

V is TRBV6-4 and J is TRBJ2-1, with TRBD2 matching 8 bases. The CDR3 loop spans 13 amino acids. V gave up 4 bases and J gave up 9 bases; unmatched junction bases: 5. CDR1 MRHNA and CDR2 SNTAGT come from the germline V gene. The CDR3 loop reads CASSVREGLEQFF. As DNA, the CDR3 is TGTGCCAGCAGTGTTCGGGAGGGCCTTGAGCAGTTCTTC.

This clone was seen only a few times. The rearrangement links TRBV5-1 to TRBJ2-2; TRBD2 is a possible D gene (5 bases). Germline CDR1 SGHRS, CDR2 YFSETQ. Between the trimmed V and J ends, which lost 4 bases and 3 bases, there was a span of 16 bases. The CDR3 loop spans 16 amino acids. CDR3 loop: CASSPDFAPHTGELFF. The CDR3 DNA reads TGCGCCAGCAGCCCGGACTTCGCTCCTCACACCGGGGAGCTGTTTTTT.

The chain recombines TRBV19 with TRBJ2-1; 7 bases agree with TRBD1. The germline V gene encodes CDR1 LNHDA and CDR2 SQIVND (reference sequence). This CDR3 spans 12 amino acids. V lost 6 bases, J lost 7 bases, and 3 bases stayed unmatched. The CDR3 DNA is TGTGCCAGTAGCAGGACAGGTAATGAGCAGTTCTTC. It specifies CASSRTGNEQFF. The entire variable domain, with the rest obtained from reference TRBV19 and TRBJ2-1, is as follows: DGGITQSPKYLFRKEGQNVTLSCEQNLNHDAMYWYRQDPGQGLRLIYYSQIVNDFQKGDIAEGYSVSREKKESFPLTVTSAQKNPTAFYLCASSRTGNEQFFGPGTRLTVL.